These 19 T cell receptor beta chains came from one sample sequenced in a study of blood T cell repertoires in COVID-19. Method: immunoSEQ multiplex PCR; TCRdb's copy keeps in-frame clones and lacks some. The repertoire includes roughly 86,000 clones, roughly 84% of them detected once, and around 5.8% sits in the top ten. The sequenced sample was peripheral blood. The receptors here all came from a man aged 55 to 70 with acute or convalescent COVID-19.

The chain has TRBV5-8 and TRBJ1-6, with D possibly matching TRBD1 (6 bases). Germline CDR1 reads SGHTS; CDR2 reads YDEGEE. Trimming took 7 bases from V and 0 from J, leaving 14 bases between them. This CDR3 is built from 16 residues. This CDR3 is CASPGTISSYNSPLHF. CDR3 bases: TGTGCCAGCCCGGGGACAATAAGCTCCTATAATTCACCCCTCCACTTT.

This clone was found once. The CDR3 DNA is TGTGCCAGCAGCGAAAGCGGGGGCCTCACAGATACGCAGTATTTT. It is translated as CASSESGGLTDTQYF. This chain connects TRBV9 to TRBJ2-3; TRBD2 agrees at 8 bases. The CDR3 has 15 residues. V was pared by 3 bases and J by 2 bases, with 5 bases of the junction left unmatched. Per germline, CDR1 SGDLS and CDR2 YYNGEE.

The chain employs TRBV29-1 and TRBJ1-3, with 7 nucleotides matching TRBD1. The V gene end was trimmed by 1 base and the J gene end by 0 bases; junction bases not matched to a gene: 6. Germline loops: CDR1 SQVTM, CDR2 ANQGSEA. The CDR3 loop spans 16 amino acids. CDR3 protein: CSVEGEGQSSGNTIYF. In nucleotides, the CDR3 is TGCAGCGTTGAAGGTGAGGGACAGAGCTCTGGAAACACCATATATTTT. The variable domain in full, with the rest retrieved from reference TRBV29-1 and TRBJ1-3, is SAVISQKPSRDICQRGTSLTIQCQVDSQVTMMFWYRQQPGQSLTLIATANQGSEATYESGFVIDKFPISRPNLTFSTLTVSNMSPEDSSIYLCSVEGEGQSSGNTIYFGEGSWLTVV.

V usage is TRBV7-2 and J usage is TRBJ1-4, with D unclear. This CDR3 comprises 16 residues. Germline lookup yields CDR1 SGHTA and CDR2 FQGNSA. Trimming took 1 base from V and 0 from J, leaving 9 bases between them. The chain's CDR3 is CASSLGSGATNEKLFF. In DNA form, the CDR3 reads TGTGCCAGCAGCTTAGGTTCGGGAGCAACTAATGAAAAACTGTTTTTT.

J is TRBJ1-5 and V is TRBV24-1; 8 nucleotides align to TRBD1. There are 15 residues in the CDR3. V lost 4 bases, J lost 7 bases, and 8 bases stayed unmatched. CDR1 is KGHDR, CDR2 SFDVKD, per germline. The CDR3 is CATSDAGGAGQPQHF. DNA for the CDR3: TGTGCCACCAGTGACGCAGGGGGCGCGGGGCAGCCCCAGCATTTT.

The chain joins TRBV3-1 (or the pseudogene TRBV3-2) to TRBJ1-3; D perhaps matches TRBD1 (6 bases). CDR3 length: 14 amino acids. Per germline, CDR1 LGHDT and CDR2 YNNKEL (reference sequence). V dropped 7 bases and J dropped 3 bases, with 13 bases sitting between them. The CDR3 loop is CASTTGISGNTIYF. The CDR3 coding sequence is TGTGCCAGCACCACAGGGATTAGTGGAAACACCATATATTTT.

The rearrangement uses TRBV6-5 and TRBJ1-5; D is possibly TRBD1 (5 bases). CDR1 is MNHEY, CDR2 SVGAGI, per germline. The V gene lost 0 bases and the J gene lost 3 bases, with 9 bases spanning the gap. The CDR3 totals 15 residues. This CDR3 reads CASSYSAGNNQPQHF. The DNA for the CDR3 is TGTGCCAGCAGTTACTCGGCAGGGAACAATCAGCCCCAGCATTTT.

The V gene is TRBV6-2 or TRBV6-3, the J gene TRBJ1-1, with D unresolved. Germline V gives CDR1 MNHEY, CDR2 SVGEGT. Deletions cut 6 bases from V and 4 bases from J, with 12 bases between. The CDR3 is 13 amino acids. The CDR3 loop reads CASSSPRVTEAFF. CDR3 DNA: TGTGCCAGCAGCTCGCCCCGGGTCACTGAAGCTTTCTTT.

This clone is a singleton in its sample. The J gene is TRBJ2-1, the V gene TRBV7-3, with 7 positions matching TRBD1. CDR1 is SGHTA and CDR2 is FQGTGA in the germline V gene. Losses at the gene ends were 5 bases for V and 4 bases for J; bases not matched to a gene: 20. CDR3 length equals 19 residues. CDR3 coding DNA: TGTGCCAGCAGCCCCTCCGGCCCCTTACAGGGGATAGAGTACAATGAGCAGTTCTTC. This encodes CASSPSGPLQGIEYNEQFF.

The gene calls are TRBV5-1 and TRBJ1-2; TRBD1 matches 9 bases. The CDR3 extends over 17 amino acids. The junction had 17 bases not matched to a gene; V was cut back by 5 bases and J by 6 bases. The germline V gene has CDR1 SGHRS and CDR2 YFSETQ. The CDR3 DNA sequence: TGCGCCAGCAGGAGCCCCGGGACAGGGATAGGACGAGATGGCTACACCTTC. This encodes CASRSPGTGIGRDGYTF.

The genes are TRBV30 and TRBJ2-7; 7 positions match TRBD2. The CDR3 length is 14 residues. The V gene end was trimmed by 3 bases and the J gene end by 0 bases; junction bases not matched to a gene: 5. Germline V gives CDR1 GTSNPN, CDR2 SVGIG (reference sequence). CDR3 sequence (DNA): TGTGCCTGGAGCATACCGGGGGGCTCCTACGAGCAGTACTTC. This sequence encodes CAWSIPGGSYEQYF.

CDR3: CASSPTGGETQYF. CDR3 sequence (DNA): TGTGCCAGCAGCCCGACCGGCGGAGAGACCCAGTACTTC. The rearrangement links TRBV7-3 to TRBJ2-5; no definite D call. V was clipped by 5 bases and J by 4 bases, with 11 bases between them. The CDR3 contains 13 residues. Germline V gives CDR1 SGHTA, CDR2 FQGTGA.

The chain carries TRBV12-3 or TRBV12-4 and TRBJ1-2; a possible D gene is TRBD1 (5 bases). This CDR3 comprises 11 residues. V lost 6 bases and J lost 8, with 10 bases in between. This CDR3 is CASSPGFGYTF. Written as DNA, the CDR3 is TGTGCCAGCAGCCCAGGGTTCGGCTACACCTTC.

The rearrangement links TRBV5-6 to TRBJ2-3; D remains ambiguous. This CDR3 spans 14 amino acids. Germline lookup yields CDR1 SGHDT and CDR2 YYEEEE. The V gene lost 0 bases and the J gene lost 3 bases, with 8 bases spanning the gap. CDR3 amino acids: CASSLAGLTDTQYF. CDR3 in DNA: TGTGCCAGCAGCTTGGCCGGGTTGACAGATACGCAGTATTTT.

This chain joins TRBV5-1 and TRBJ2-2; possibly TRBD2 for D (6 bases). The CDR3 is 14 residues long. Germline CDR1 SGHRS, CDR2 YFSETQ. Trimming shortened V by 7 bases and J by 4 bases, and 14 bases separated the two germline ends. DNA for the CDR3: TGCGCCAGCCAGGGTTGGGGAGGCACCGGGGAGCTGTTTTTT. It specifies CASQGWGGTGELFF. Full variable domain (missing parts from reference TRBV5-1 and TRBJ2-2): KAGVTQTPRYLIKTRGQQVTLSCSPISGHRSVSWYQQTPGQGLQFLFEYFSETQRNKGNFPGRFSGRQFSNSRSEMNVSTLELGDSALYLCASQGWGGTGELFFGEGSRLTVL.

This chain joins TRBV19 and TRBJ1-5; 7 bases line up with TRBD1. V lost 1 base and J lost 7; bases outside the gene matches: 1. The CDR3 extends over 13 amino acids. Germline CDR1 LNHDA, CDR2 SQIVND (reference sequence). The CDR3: CASSIAGGQPQHF. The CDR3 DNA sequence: TGTGCCAGTAGTATAGCAGGGGGGCAGCCCCAGCATTTT.

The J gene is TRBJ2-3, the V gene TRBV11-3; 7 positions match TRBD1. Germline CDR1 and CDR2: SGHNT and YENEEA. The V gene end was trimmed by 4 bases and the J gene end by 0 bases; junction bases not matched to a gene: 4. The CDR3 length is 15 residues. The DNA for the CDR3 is TGTGCCAGCAGCTCCCGGACAGGCAGCACAGATACGCAGTATTTT. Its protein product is CASSSRTGSTDTQYF.

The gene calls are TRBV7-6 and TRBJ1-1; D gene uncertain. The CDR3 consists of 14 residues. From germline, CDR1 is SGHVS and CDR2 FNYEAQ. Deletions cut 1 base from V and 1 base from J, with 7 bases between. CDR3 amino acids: CASSLERENTEAFF. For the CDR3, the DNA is TGTGCCAGCAGCTTAGAACGGGAGAACACTGAAGCTTTCTTT. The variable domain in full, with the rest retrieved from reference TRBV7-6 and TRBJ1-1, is GAGVSQSPRYKVTKRGQDVALRCDPISGHVSLYWYRQALGQGPEFLTYFNYEAQQDKSGLPNDRFSAERPEGSISTLTIQRTEQRDSAMYRCASSLERENTEAFFGQGTRLTVV.

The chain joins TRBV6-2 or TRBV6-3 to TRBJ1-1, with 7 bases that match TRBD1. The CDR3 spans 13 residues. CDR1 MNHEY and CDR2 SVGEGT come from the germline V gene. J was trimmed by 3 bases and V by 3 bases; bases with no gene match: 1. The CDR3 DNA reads TGTGCCAGCAGTTATACAGGGGACACTGAAGCTTTCTTT. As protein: CASSYTGDTEAFF.